Detailed here is one T cell receptor (beta chain). Its antigen is undetermined. The sample belongs to a study of monozygotic twins with inflammatory bowel disease. Blood samples of approximately 2.7 ml were drawn from every donor. The CDR3 is 13 amino acids. Germline-derived CDR1 and CDR2 are GTSNPN and SVGIG (reference sequence). The study, taken as a whole, reports: Repertoire similarity did not differ between concordant and discordant twins, possibly owing to limited power.

UMIs containing a 6-nucleotide sample barcode were added via template switching. TCRalpha along with TCRbeta cDNA was subjected to two nested PCRs lasting roughly 16 and 10 cycles. TCRdb re-called the 5' RACE reads and gives one entry per CDR3 protein, without DNA. The clone table shows roughly 200,000 distinct CDR3 sequences, with the ten largest holding roughly 7.7%. The sample taken for sequencing was blood. The chain employs TRBV30 and TRBJ1-1. This receptor was obtained from a human donor with ulcerative colitis or Crohn's disease, or a healthy co-twin of an affected twin (not recorded which). The CDR3 here is CAWNSDRKIEAFF.